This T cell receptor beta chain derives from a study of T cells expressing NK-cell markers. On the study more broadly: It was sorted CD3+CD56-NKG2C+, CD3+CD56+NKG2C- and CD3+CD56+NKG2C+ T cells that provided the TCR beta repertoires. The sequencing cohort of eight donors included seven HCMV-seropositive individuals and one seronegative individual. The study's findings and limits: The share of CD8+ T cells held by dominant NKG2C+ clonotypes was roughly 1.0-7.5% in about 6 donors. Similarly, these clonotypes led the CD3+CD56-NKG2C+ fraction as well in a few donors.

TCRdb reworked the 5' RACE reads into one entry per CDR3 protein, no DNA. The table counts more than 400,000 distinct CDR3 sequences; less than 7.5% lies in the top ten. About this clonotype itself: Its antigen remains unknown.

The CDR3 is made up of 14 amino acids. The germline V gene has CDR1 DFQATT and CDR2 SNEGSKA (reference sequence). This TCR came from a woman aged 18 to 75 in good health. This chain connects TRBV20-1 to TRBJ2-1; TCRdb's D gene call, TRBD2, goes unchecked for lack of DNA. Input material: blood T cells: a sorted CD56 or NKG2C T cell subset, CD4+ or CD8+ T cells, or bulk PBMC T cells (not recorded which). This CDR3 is CSASLGGSRVEQFF.